The 26 T cell receptor beta chains reported below all come from one sample, sequenced in a study of blood T cells in healthy people across ages. For the second PCR, which ran for about 7 to 11 cycles, a sample-barcoded 5' primer and a J-beta primer mix were used. TCRdb redid the calling of the 5' RACE reads with MiXCR, one entry per CDR3 protein. Here the sample spans about 2 million distinct CDR3 sequences, about 49% being singletons. The sequenced material came from blood. The receptor source for this set is a middle-aged woman in good health.

This chain uses TRBV12-3 or TRBV12-4 with TRBJ2-1; D is uncertain. Trimming removed 2 bases from V and 0 bases from J, with 8 bases in between. The length of the CDR3 is 15 residues. CDR3 protein: CASSLRAGSYNEQFF. For the CDR3, the DNA is TGTGCCAGCAGTTTAAGGGCCGGCTCCTACAATGAGCAGTTCTTC.

J is TRBJ2-3 and V is TRBV24-1; 8 bases align to TRBD1. The germline gives CDR1 KGHDR, CDR2 SFDVKD. CDR3 length: 15 residues. Trimming at V came to 5 bases and at J to 5 bases, leaving 8 bases not matched to a gene. CDR3 residues: CATSGAGTGRDTQYF. The DNA for the CDR3 is TGTGCCACCAGTGGGGCCGGGACAGGCAGAGATACGCAGTATTTT.

A few counts support this clonotype. The chain carries TRBV4-2 and TRBJ2-7; tentatively, D is TRBD2 (6 bases). The germline V and J ends were trimmed by 4 bases and 0 bases, with 13 bases remaining between them. Germline V lookup: CDR1 LGHNA, CDR2 YNFKEQ. This CDR3 has 15 residues. The DNA for the CDR3 is TGTGCCAGCAGCCGCCCCGGGACTGACTCCTACGAGCAGTACTTC. It codes for CASSRPGTDSYEQYF.

There are a few counts of this clonotype. The rearrangement joins TRBV20-1 to TRBJ2-7, with 7 bases fitting TRBD1. CDR3 length: 13 residues. Germline V lookup: CDR1 DFQATT, CDR2 SNEGSKA (reference sequence). After removal of 4 bases from V and 1 base from J, the junction contained 4 bases not matched to a gene. The CDR3 sequence: CSATRQGSYEQYF. The CDR3 nucleotides read TGCAGTGCTACCCGACAGGGTTCCTACGAGCAGTACTTC.

This chain joins TRBV7-7 and TRBJ1-1, with 7 nucleotides matching TRBD1. Germline CDR1 and CDR2: SSHAT and FNYEAQ (reference sequence). The CDR3 extends over 11 amino acids. This CDR3 is CASLGGREAFF. Written as DNA, the CDR3 is TGTGCTAGCCTAGGGGGCCGGGAAGCTTTCTTT.

The V call is TRBV6-2 or TRBV6-3, the J call TRBJ2-5; 10 bases align to TRBD1. J lost 3 bases, V lost 7 bases, and 23 bases had no gene match. Germline V gene lookup returns CDR1 MNHEY and CDR2 SVGEGT. The CDR3 has 20 amino acids. CDR3 in DNA: TGTGCCAGCACCCCGGGGGGGACAGGGGACGACTTTTATATCGAAGAGACCCAGTACTTC. It yields the protein CASTPGGTGDDFYIEETQYF.

This clonotype has just a few counts. This chain links TRBV5-1 with TRBJ2-5; D unresolved. The V end was cut by 3 bases, the J end by 9 bases, with 9 bases between. The CDR3 has 11 residues. Germline assignment: CDR1 SGHRS and CDR2 YFSETQ. CDR3 nucleotide sequence: TGCGCCAGCAGCTCGGATAGGGCCCAGTACTTC. It is translated as CASSSDRAQYF.

This chain uses TRBV7-2 with TRBJ2-3; weak D call: TRBD2 (6 bases). Per germline, CDR1 SGHTA and CDR2 FQGNSA. The CDR3 has 18 residues. Trimming stripped 7 bases from V and 0 bases from J, with 23 bases between. The CDR3 loop is CASTSWVGGRRSTDTQYF. The CDR3 bases are TGTGCCAGCACCAGCTGGGTGGGAGGACGACGAAGCACAGATACGCAGTATTTT.

This chain connects TRBV7-9 to TRBJ1-1; tentatively, D is TRBD1 (5 bases). Trimming took 3 bases from V and 7 from J, leaving 15 bases between them. This CDR3 is 14 amino acids long. CDR1 SEHNR and CDR2 FQNEAQ come from the germline V gene (reference sequence). CDR3 nucleotide sequence: TGTGCCAGCAGCTTTGGCGGAGGGGTAGATGAAGCTTTCTTT. Amino acid sequence: CASSFGGGVDEAFF.

This clonotype appeared a few times. The chain combines TRBV6-5 with TRBJ2-7, with D perhaps being TRBD1 or TRBD2 (5 bases each). The CDR3 extends over 15 amino acids. Germline V CDR1 and CDR2: MNHEY, SVGAGI. V was shortened by 6 bases and J by 1 base, with 16 bases between the two germline ends. This chain's CDR3 is CASSHQPGPSYEQYF. DNA of the CDR3: TGTGCCAGCAGCCACCAACCGGGACCATCCTACGAGCAGTACTTC.

In its sample, this clonotype was seen a few times. This chain joins TRBV7-4 and TRBJ2-3; the match to TRBD1 covers 8 bases. From germline, CDR1 is SGHVT and CDR2 SQSDAQ. The CDR3 consists of 18 residues. V was clipped by 2 bases and J by 4 bases; unmatched bases: 14. For the CDR3, the DNA is TGTGCCAGCAGCTTAAGCGACCTGACAGGGGCCTTGGCAGATACGCAGTATTTT. Its translation is CASSLSDLTGALADTQYF.

This clonotype was seen only a few times. The chain combines TRBV27 with TRBJ2-7; 7 bases are a match to TRBD1. CDR1 is MNHEY, CDR2 SMNVEV, per germline (reference sequence). This CDR3 contains 14 residues. V was pared by 7 bases and J by 2 bases, with 8 bases of the junction left unmatched. CDR3 nucleotides: TGTGCCAGCACCCCTGGGGACAGTACCTACGAGCAGTACTTC. Amino acids: CASTPGDSTYEQYF.

This clonotype was counted between two and nine times. The genes are TRBV27 and TRBJ2-3, with TRBD2 as a possible D gene (7 bases). The CDR3 runs 19 residues. Per germline, CDR1 MNHEY and CDR2 SMNVEV (reference sequence). Trimming stripped 5 bases from V and 2 bases from J, with 26 bases between. CDR3 protein: CASSNPPKRGGHFTDTQYF. The CDR3 DNA reads as TGTGCCAGCAGTAACCCTCCTAAGAGGGGGGGCCACTTCACAGATACGCAGTATTTT.

This clonotype appeared a few times. The V gene is TRBV5-1, the J gene TRBJ2-3, with D tentatively TRBD1 or TRBD2 (6 bases each). V lost 1 base and J lost 1, with 13 bases in between. Germline CDR1 SGHRS, CDR2 YFSETQ. The CDR3 sequence is 16 residues long. The CDR3 loop reads CASSLFHGGGTDTQYF. For the CDR3, the DNA is TGCGCCAGCAGCTTGTTCCACGGGGGCGGCACAGATACGCAGTATTTT. Full variable domain (remainder filled in from reference TRBV5-1 and TRBJ2-3): KAGVTQTPRYLIKTRGQQVTLSCSPISGHRSVSWYQQTPGQGLQFLFEYFSETQRNKGNFPGRFSGRQFSNSRSEMNVSTLELGDSALYLCASSLFHGGGTDTQYFGPGTRLTVL.

The chain is built from TRBV27 and TRBJ2-3; D is perhaps TRBD1 (5 bases). The CDR3 has 15 amino acids. V shed 6 bases and J shed 6 bases, with 19 bases lying between them. CDR1 is MNHEY and CDR2 is SMNVEV in the germline V gene (reference sequence). CDR3 in amino acids: CASRWAGYMSDTQYF. The CDR3 DNA reads TGTGCCAGCAGGTGGGCAGGGTACATGTCGGATACGCAGTATTTT.

This chain connects TRBV3-1 to TRBJ2-1; possible D gene TRBD1, 5 bases. V gave up 8 bases and J gave up 9 bases, with 11 bases separating them. Germline CDR1 and CDR2: LGHDT and YNNKEL (reference sequence). The CDR3 is 11 amino acids. This CDR3 reads CASGADGEQFF. The CDR3 coding sequence is TGTGCCAGCGGGGCGGATGGTGAGCAGTTCTTC.

This clonotype was counted between two and nine times. The chain couples TRBV28 to TRBJ2-3; D not resolved. The CDR3 runs 12 residues. Trimming shortened V by 8 bases and J by 10 bases, and 16 bases separated the two germline ends. Germline V CDR1 and CDR2: MDHEN, SYDVKM. This chain's CDR3 is CASRVPGRAQYF. CDR3 in DNA: TGTGCCAGCCGGGTCCCCGGTCGGGCGCAGTATTTT.

The chain links TRBV5-8 to TRBJ1-5; D is possibly TRBD1 (5 bases). The CDR3 extends over 16 amino acids. The V gene's germline CDR1 is SGHTS and CDR2 YDEGEE. Trimming removed 4 bases from V and 6 bases from J, with 20 bases in between. The CDR3: CASSREGSAWFQPQHF. The CDR3 nucleotides are TGTGCCAGCAGCAGGGAGGGGTCCGCGTGGTTTCAGCCCCAGCATTTT. The whole variable domain, remainder taken from reference TRBV5-8 and TRBJ1-5, is EAGVTQSPTHLIKTRGQQATLRCSPISGHTSVYWYQQALGLGLQFLLWYDEGEERNRGNFPPRFSGRQFPNYSSELNVNALELEDSALYLCASSREGSAWFQPQHFGDGTRLSIL.

The V call is TRBV12-3 or TRBV12-4, the J call TRBJ1-1, with no clear D. V gave up 2 bases and J gave up 4 bases, with 11 bases separating them. The CDR3 spans 14 residues. The chain's CDR3 is CASSLPLIGTEAFF. The CDR3 DNA reads as TGTGCCAGCAGTTTACCCCTCATAGGCACTGAAGCTTTCTTT.

The rearrangement uses TRBV11-1 and TRBJ1-1; 8 positions match TRBD1. J lost 4 bases, V lost 5 bases, and 6 bases had no gene match. Looked up from germline, CDR1 is SGHAT and CDR2 is FQDESV (reference sequence). The length of the CDR3 is 14 residues. The CDR3 coding sequence is TGTGCCAGCAGCCTACAGGGGGACACCACTGAAGCTTTCTTT. Its translation: CASSLQGDTTEAFF.

The rearrangement uses TRBV5-1 and TRBJ2-5; 8 bases match TRBD1. Trimming cost V 3 bases and J 5 bases; bases outside gene matches: 6. This CDR3 has 14 residues. In germline, CDR1 is SGHRS, CDR2 YFSETQ. The CDR3 here is CASSWNTGGETQYF. Here the CDR3 DNA reads TGCGCCAGCAGCTGGAACACAGGGGGGGAGACCCAGTACTTC.

This clonotype appeared once. The chain has TRBV27 and TRBJ1-2; D is ambiguous. Germline V CDR1 and CDR2: MNHEY, SMNVEV (reference sequence). The length of the CDR3 is 14 residues. Trimming cost V 2 bases and J 4 bases, with 11 bases left between them. In DNA form, the CDR3 reads TGTGCCAGCAGTTTAAACGGTGGCGGCTATGGCTACACCTTC. Translated, it gives CASSLNGGGYGYTF.

This clonotype was detected a few times. V usage is TRBV12-3 or TRBV12-4 and J usage is TRBJ1-2, with a weak D call TRBD1 (5 bases). The length of the CDR3 is 15 residues. Trimming removed 6 bases from V and 4 bases from J, with 18 bases in between. CDR3 protein: CASRQQGIRVYGYTF. CDR3 in DNA: TGTGCCAGCAGGCAGCAGGGTATCAGGGTCTATGGCTACACCTTC.

The table lists this clonotype with a few counts. The chain is built from TRBV7-2 and TRBJ2-5; 8 bases are a match to TRBD2. The CDR3 is made up of 16 amino acids. Germline V gene data show CDR1 as SGHTA and CDR2 as FQGNSA. With V trimmed by 5 bases and J by 4 bases, 12 bases remained unmatched. CDR3 sequence reads: CASSATGTRLGETQYF. The CDR3 nucleotides are TGTGCCAGCAGCGCAACCGGGACTAGATTAGGAGAGACCCAGTACTTC.

V and J are TRBV7-2 and TRBJ2-3; D uncertain. V was shortened by 0 bases and J by 4 bases, with 11 bases between the two germline ends. This CDR3 comprises 15 residues. Germline CDR1 and CDR2: SGHTA and FQGNSA. CDR3 sequence reads: CASSLAWVAADTQYF. The CDR3 region has the DNA TGTGCCAGCAGCTTAGCTTGGGTTGCCGCAGATACGCAGTATTTT.

This clonotype was observed a few times. The chain carries TRBV20-1 and TRBJ1-6, with 10 bases lining up with TRBD1. CDR3 length: 14 amino acids. Germline-derived CDR1 and CDR2 are DFQATT and SNEGSKA (reference sequence). After removal of 6 bases from V and 5 bases from J, the junction contained 4 bases not matched to a gene. CDR3 sequence reads: CSALTGGNNSPLHF. The DNA for the CDR3 is TGCAGTGCCCTGACAGGGGGCAATAATTCACCCCTCCACTTT.